This TCR beta chain was identified during a study of blood T cell repertoires in COVID-19. Overall study: Sites across the United States, Italy and Spain contributed samples from acute and convalescent COVID-19. Sample material is recorded as cDNA or gDNA derived from T cells, B-cell-depleted T cells, or PBMCs.

This CDR3 contains 13 residues. V shed 5 bases and J 7 bases; nucleotides not matched to a gene: 3. The authors' processing: Reference gene primer amplification yielded estimated nucleated cell counts. Only in-frame clones appear in the TCRdb table, and some are missing; sequencing was by immunoSEQ multiplex PCR. V, J and clone size were drawn from that table, and D and trimming were deduced from the DNA. The profile shows some 250,000 clones, approximately 90% of them singletons. The genes are TRBV12-3 or TRBV12-4 and TRBJ2-2; 8 positions match TRBD1. Sequenced sample: peripheral blood. The origin of this receptor is a woman between 40 and 50 years old who had recovered from COVID-19. In DNA form, the CDR3 reads TGTGCCAGCAGTCACAGGGGGATCGGGGAGCTGTTTTTT. This translates into CASSHRGIGELFF.